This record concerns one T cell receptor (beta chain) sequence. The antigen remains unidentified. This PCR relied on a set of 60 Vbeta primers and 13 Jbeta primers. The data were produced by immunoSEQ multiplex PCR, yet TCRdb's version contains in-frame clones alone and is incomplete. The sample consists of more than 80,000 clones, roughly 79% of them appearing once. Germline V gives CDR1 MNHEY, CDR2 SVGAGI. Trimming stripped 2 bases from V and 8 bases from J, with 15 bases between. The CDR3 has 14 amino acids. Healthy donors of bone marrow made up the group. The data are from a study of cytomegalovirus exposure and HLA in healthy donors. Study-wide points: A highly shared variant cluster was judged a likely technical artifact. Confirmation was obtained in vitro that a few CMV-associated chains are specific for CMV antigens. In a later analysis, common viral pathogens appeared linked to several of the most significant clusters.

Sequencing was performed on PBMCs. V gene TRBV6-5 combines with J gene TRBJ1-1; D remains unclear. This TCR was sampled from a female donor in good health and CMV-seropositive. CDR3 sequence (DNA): TGTGCCAGCAGTTACGGGCAGGTCCTTACCGAAGCTTTCTTT. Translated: CASSYGQVLTEAFF.